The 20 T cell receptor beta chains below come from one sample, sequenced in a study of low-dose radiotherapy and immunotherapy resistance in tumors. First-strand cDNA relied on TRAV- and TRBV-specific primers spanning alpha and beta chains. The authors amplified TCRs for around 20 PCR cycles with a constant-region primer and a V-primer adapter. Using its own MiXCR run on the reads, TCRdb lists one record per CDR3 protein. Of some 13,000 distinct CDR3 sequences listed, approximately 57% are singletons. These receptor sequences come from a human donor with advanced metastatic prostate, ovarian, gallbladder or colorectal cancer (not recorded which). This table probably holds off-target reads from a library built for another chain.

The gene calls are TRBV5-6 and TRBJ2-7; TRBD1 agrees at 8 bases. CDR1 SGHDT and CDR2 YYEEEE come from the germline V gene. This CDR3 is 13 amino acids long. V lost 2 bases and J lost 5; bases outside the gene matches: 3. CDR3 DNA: TGTGCCAGCAGCTTCAGGGGGCAGGACGAGCAGTACTTC. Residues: CASSFRGQDEQYF.

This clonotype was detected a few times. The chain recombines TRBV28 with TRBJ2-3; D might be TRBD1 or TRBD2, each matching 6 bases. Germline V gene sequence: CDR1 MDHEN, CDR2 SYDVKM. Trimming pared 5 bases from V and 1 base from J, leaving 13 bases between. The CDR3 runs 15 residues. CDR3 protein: CASSPQGLGTDTQYF. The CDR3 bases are TGTGCCAGCAGTCCACAGGGACTCGGCACAGATACGCAGTATTTT.

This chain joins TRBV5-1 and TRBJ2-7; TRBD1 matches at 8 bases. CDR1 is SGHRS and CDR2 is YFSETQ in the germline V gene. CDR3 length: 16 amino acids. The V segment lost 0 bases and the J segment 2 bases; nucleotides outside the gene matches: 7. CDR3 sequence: CASSLVGTGHTYEQYF. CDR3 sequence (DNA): TGCGCCAGCAGCTTGGTTGGGACAGGCCATACCTACGAGCAGTACTTC.

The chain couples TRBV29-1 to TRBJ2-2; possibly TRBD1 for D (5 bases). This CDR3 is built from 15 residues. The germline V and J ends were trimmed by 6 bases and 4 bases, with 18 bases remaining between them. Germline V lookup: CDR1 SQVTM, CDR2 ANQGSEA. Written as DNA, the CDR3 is TGCAGCGTCCCAGTTCCGTTTGGGGCCACCGGGGAGCTGTTTTTT. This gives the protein CSVPVPFGATGELFF.

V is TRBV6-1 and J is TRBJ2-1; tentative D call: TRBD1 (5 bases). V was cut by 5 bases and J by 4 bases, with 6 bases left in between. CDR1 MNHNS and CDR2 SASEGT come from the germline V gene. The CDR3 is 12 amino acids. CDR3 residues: CASSQGYNEQFF. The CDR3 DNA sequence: TGTGCCAGCAGTCAGGGATACAATGAGCAGTTCTTC.

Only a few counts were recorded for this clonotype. The DNA of the CDR3 is TGTGCCAGCAGCCGAGCTAGGATGGGGGCCAACGTCCTGACTTTC. It translates to CASSRARMGANVLTF. The J gene is TRBJ2-6, the V gene TRBV28, with D unclear. The germline V gene has CDR1 MDHEN and CDR2 SYDVKM. CDR3 length equals 15 residues. V lost 6 bases and J lost 4, with 13 bases in between.

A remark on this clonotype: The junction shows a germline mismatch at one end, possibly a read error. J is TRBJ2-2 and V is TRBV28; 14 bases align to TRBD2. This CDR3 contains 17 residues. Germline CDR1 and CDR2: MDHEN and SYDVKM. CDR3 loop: CASSFPGLAGATGELFF. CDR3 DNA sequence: TGTGCCAGCAGTTTTCCGGGACTAGCGGGAGCCACCGGGGAGCTGTTTTTC. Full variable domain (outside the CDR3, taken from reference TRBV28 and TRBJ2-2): DVKVTQSSRYLVKRTGEKVFLECVQDMDHENMFWYRQDPGLGLRLIYFSYDVKMKEKGDIPEGYSVSREKKERFSLILESASTNQTSMYLCASSFPGLAGATGELFFGEGSRLTVL.

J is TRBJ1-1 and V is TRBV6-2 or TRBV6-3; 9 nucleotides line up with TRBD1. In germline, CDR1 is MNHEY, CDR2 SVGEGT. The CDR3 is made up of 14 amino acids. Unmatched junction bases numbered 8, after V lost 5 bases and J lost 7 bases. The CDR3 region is CASSLSGQGGEAFF. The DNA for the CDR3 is TGTGCCAGCAGTCTTTCGGGACAGGGTGGTGAAGCTTTCTTT.

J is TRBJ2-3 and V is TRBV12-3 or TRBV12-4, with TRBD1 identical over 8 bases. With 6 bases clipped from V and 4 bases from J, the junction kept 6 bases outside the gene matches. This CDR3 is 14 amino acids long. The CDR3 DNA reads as TGTGCCAGCAGCAGGACAGGGTTAGCAGATACGCAGTATTTT. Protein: CASSRTGLADTQYF.

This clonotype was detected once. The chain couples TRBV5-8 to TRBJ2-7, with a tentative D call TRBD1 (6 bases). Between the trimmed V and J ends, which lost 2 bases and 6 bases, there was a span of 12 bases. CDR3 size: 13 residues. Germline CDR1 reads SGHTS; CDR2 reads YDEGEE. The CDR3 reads CASSLALGAEQYF. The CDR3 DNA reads TGTGCCAGCAGCTTAGCTTTGGGGGCCGAGCAGTACTTC. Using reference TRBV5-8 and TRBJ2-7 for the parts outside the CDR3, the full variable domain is EAGVTQSPTHLIKTRGQQATLRCSPISGHTSVYWYQQALGLGLQFLLWYDEGEERNRGNFPPRFSGRQFPNYSSELNVNALELEDSALYLCASSLALGAEQYFGPGTRLTVT.

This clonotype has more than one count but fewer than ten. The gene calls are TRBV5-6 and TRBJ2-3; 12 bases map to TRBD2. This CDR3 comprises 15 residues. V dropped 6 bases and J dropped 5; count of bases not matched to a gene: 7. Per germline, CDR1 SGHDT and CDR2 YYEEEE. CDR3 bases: TGTGCCAGCACCGTTGGGACTAGCGGGCGAGATACGCAGTATTTT. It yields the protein CASTVGTSGRDTQYF.

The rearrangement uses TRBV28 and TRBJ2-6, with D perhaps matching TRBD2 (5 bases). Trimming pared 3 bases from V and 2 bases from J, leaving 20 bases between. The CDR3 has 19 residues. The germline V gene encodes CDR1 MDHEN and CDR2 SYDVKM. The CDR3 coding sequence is TGTGCCAGCAGTTTCCGGCGCGGGCTAATAGTCCCTGGGGCCAACGTCCTGACTTTC. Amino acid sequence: CASSFRRGLIVPGANVLTF.

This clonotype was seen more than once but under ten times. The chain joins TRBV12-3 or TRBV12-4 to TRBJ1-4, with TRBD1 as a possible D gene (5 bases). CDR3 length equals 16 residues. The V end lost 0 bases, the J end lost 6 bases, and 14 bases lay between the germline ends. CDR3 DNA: TGTGCCAGCAGTTTAGCCGGGACGCCGTCTCATGAAAAACTGTTTTTT. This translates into CASSLAGTPSHEKLFF.

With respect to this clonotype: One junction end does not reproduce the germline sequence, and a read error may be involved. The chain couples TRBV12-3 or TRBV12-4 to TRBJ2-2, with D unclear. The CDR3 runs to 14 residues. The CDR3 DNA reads TGTACCAGCAGCTCAATCGGGTTTGCCGGGGAGCTGTTTTTT. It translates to CTSSSIGFAGELFF.

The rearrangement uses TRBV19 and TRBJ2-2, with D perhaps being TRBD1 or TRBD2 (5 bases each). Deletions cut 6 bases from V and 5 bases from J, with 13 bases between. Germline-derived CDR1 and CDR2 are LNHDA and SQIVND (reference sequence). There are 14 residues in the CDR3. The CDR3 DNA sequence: TGTGCCAGTAGACGTCAGGGAGATACCGGGGAGCTGTTTTTT. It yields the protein CASRRQGDTGELFF.

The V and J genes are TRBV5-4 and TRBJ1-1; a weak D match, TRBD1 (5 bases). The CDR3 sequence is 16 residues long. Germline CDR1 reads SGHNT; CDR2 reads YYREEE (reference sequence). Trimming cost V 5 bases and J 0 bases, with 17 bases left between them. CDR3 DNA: TGTGCCAGCAGACCGGGAGGGGCCCACATGAACACTGAAGCTTTCTTT. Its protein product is CASRPGGAHMNTEAFF.

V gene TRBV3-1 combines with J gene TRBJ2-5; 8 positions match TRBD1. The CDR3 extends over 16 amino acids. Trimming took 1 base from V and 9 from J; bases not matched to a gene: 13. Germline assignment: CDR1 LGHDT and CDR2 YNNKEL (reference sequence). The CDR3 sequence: CASSQGAPGQVGAQYF. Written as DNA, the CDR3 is TGTGCCAGCAGCCAAGGGGCCCCGGGACAGGTGGGGGCCCAGTACTTC.

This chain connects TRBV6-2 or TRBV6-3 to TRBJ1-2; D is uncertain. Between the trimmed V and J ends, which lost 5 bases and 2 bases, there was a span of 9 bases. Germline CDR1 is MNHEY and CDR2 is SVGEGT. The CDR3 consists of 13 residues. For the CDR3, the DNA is TGTGCCAGCAGTGAAGAGAGCAACTATGGCTACACCTTC. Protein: CASSEESNYGYTF.

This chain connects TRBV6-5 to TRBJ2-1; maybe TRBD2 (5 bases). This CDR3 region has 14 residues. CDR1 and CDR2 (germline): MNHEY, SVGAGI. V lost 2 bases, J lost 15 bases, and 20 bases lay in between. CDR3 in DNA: TGTGCCAGCAGTTACGGAGCGGAGGCCGAAACACGGTTCTTC. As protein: CASSYGAEAETRFF.

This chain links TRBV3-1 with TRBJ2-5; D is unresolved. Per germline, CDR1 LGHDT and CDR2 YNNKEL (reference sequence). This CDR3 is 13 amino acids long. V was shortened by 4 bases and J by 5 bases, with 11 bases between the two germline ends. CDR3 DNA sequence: TGTGCCAGCAGCCCCCAAGTCCGCGAGACCCAGTACTTC. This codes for CASSPQVRETQYF.